Listed here are 13 T cell receptor beta chains from one sample, sequenced in a study of cytomegalovirus exposure and HLA in healthy donors. TCRdb keeps only in-frame clones here, not all; method: immunoSEQ multiplex PCR. In the table there are approximately 120,000 clones, 70% to 90% of which are singletons. The sample comprised PBMCs. Receptors originate from a woman aged 18-29 years in good health and CMV-seronegative.

This clone was counted once. The chain uses TRBV4-3 and TRBJ2-2; 12 positions match TRBD2. The germline CDR1 and CDR2 sequences are LGHNA and YSLEER. Germline trimming cut 2 bases from V and 6 bases from J; bases unmatched to any gene: 4. The CDR3 consists of 16 residues. The CDR3 loop reads CASSQRLAGGAGELFF. The CDR3, as DNA: TGCGCCAGCAGCCAACGGCTAGCGGGAGGGGCCGGGGAGCTGTTTTTT.

The gene calls are TRBV9 and TRBJ2-2; D is uncertain. The CDR3 has 12 residues. Germline CDR1 and CDR2: SGDLS and YYNGEE. Between the trimmed V and J ends, which lost 7 bases and 4 bases, there was a span of 8 bases. In nucleotides, the CDR3 is TGTGCCAGCGGGCGTGTCACCGGGGAGCTGTTTTTT. Amino acids: CASGRVTGELFF.

The V gene is TRBV7-2, the J gene TRBJ2-1; a possible D gene is TRBD1 (5 bases). CDR1 and CDR2 (germline): SGHTA, FQGNSA. This CDR3 is 13 amino acids long. V was cut by 5 bases and J by 2 bases, with 7 bases left in between. This CDR3 is CASSQGTYNEQFF. CDR3 sequence (DNA): TGTGCCAGCAGCCAGGGAACCTACAATGAGCAGTTCTTC.

CDR3 bases: TGTGCCAGTAGTATACAGGGGCTCAACTCTGGGGCCAACGTCCTGACTTTC. This translates into CASSIQGLNSGANVLTF. The chain joins TRBV19 to TRBJ2-6; the D gene is possibly TRBD1 (6 bases). Trimming cost V 2 bases and J 0 bases, with 11 bases left between them. There are 17 residues in the CDR3. Germline CDR1 is LNHDA and CDR2 is SQIVND (reference sequence).

This sequence joins TRBV6-5 and TRBJ1-2; possibly TRBD1 for D (6 bases). V shed 0 bases and J shed 4 bases, with 12 bases lying between them. Per the germline V gene, CDR1 is MNHEY and CDR2 is SVGAGI. The CDR3 length is 15 residues. In nucleotides, the CDR3 is TGTGCCAGCAGTTACTCGGTAGGGGGAAGCTATGGCTACACCTTC. Amino acids: CASSYSVGGSYGYTF.

V and J are TRBV4-2 and TRBJ2-1; TRBD2 aligns across 11 bases. Trimming at V came to 0 bases and at J to 7 bases, leaving 8 bases not matched to a gene. The germline V gene has CDR1 LGHNA and CDR2 YNFKEQ. CDR3 length: 17 amino acids. CDR3 amino acids: CASSQDLSGGAGNEQFF. In DNA, the CDR3 is TGTGCCAGCAGCCAAGATCTTAGCGGGGGGGCCGGGAATGAGCAGTTCTTC.

The V and J genes are TRBV6-1 and TRBJ2-2; 10 bases line up with TRBD1. Germline V gene sequence: CDR1 MNHNS, CDR2 SASEGT. With V trimmed by 4 bases and J by 3 bases, 2 bases remained unmatched. This CDR3 contains 15 residues. This chain's CDR3 is CASSGQGAHTGELFF. The DNA of the CDR3 is TGTGCCAGCAGTGGACAGGGGGCCCACACCGGGGAGCTGTTTTTT.

The rearrangement joins TRBV5-4 to TRBJ2-1; no clear D gene. The V end lost 1 base, the J end lost 8 bases, and 7 bases lay between the germline ends. Per the germline V gene, CDR1 is SGHNT and CDR2 is YYREEE (reference sequence). The CDR3 totals 12 residues. The CDR3 bases are TGTGCCAGCAGCTTGCCCGGAGATGAGCAGTTCTTC. Protein product: CASSLPGDEQFF.

The CDR3 spells CASSAQLAGDTYNEQFF. Written as DNA, the CDR3 is TGTGCCAGCAGCGCCCAACTAGCGGGGGACACTTACAATGAGCAGTTCTTC. The chain recombines TRBV4-2 with TRBJ2-1; 11 nucleotides agree with TRBD2. The CDR3 contains 17 residues. V was clipped by 5 bases and J by 4 bases; unmatched bases: 10. In germline, CDR1 is LGHNA, CDR2 YNFKEQ.

J is TRBJ2-3 and V is TRBV14; D ambiguous. Germline V gene data show CDR1 as SGHDN and CDR2 as FVKESK. The CDR3 loop spans 15 amino acids. Between the trimmed V and J ends, which lost 1 base and 1 base, there was a span of 9 bases. The CDR3 coding sequence is TGTGCCAGCAGCCAAGTTGGCCGGGGCACAGATACGCAGTATTTT. This sequence encodes CASSQVGRGTDTQYF. Supplemented by reference TRBV14 and TRBJ2-3, the full variable domain reads EAGVTQFPSHSVIEKGQTVTLRCDPISGHDNLYWYRRVMGKEIKFLLHFVKESKQDESGMPNNRFLAERTGGTYSTLKVQPAELEDSGVYFCASSQVGRGTDTQYFGPGTRLTVL.

J is TRBJ1-2 and V is TRBV7-8; TRBD1 aligns across 9 bases. J lost 5 bases, V lost 3 bases, and 13 bases had no gene match. The CDR3 is 17 amino acids. The germline V gene has CDR1 SGHVS and CDR2 FQNEAQ. Here the CDR3 reads CASSFRPGTGIQYGYTF. In DNA form, the CDR3 reads TGTGCCAGCAGCTTTCGTCCCGGGACAGGGATTCAGTATGGCTACACCTTC. Variable domain in full (rest from reference TRBV7-8 and TRBJ1-2): GAGVSQSPRYKVAKRGQDVALRCDPISGHVSLFWYQQALGQGPEFLTYFQNEAQLDKSGLPSDRFFAERPEGSVSTLKIQRTQQEDSAVYLCASSFRPGTGIQYGYTFGSGTRLTVV.

The genes are TRBV27 and TRBJ2-7; TRBD1 is a possible D gene (6 bases). From germline, CDR1 is MNHEY and CDR2 SMNVEV (reference sequence). This CDR3 is built from 15 residues. V was pared by 6 bases and J by 0 bases, with 15 bases between. The CDR3 DNA sequence: TGTGCCAGCAGCCCCTCAGGGGCCCGCTCCTACGAGCAGTACTTC. Translated: CASSPSGARSYEQYF.

The J gene is TRBJ1-4, the V gene TRBV4-2; D uncertain. This CDR3 is built from 17 residues. Germline values: CDR1 LGHNA, CDR2 YNFKEQ. V dropped 0 bases and J dropped 7 bases, with 18 bases sitting between them. DNA for the CDR3: TGTGCCAGCAGCCAAGATCAAATGGTGGAGTTAGGTGAAAAACTGTTTTTT. This encodes CASSQDQMVELGEKLFF.